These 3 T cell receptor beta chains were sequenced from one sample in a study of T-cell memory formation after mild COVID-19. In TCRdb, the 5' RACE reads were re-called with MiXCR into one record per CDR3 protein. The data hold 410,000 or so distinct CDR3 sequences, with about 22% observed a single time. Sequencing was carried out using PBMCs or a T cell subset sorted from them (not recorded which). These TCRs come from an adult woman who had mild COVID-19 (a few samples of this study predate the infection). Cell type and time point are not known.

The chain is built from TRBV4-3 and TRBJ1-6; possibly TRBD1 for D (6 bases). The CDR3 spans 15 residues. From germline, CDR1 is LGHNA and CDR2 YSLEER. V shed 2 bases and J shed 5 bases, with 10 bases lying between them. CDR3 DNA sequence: TGCGCCAGCAGCCAAAGTCACAGGGATAATTCACCCCTCCACTTT. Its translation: CASSQSHRDNSPLHF.

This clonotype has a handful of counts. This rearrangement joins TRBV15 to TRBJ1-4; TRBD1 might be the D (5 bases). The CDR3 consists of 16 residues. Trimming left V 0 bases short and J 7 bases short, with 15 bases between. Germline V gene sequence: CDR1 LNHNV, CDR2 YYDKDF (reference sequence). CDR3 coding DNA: TGTGCCACCAGCAGAGATGTGGGGGGAAACAGTGAAAAACTGTTTTTT. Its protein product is CATSRDVGGNSEKLFF.

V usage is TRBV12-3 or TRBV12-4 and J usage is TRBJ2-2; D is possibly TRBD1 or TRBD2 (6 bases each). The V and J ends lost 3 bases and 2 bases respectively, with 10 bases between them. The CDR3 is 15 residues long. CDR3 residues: CASSLGGRNTGELFF. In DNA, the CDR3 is TGTGCCAGCAGTTTGGGGGGCCGAAACACCGGGGAGCTGTTTTTT.